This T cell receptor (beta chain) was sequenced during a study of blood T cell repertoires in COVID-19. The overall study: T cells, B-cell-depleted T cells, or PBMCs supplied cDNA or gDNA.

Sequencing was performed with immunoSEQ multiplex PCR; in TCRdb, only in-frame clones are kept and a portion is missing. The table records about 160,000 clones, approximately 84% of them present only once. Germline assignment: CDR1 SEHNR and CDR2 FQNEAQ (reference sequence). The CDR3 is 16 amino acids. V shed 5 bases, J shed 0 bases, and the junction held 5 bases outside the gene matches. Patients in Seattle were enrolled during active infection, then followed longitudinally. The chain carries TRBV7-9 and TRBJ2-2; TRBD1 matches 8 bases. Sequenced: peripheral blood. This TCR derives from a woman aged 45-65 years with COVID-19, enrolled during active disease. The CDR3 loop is CASSPRTGTNTGELFF. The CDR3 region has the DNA TGTGCCAGCAGCCCAAGGACAGGGACGAACACCGGGGAGCTGTTTTTT.